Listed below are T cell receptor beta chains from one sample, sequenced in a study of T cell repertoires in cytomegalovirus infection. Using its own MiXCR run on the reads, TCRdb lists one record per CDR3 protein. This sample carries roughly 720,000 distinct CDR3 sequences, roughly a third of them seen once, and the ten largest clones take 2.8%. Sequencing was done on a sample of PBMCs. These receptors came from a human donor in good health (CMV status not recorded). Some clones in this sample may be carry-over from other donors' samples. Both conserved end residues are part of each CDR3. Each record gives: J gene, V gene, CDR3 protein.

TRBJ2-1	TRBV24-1	CATSDLRQNTINEQFF
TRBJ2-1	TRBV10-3	CASTRGVPYNEQFF
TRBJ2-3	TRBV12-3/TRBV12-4	CASSKRTSGRTDTQYF
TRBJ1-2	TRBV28	CASSLGWKGRLNYGYTF
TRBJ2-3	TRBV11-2	CASSVLGGSTDTQYF
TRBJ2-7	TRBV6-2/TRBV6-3	CASNELAGGPYEQYF
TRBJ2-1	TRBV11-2	CASSLTSGRATSYNEQFF
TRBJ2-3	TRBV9	CASSAPTDTQYF
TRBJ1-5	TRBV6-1	CASRMDGARGAQHF
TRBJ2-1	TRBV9	CASSVEGGGRGSGEQFF
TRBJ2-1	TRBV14	CASSQETPGLAGSNEQFF
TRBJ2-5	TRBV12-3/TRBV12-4	CASSPPGVTETQYF
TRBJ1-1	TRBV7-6	CASSYGDRPYTEAFF
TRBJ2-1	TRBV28	CASSSSQIQAYGEQFF
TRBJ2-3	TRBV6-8	CASSFLGGPGHTQYF
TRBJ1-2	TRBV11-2	CASSLGGGHGYTF
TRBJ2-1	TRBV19	CASSIRGGDTWSMYEQFF
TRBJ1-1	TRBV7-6	CASSLGLQGGTEAFF
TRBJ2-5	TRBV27	CASGMTRATQYF
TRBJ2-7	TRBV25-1	CASSRGLASRYEQYF
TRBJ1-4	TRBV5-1	CASSLALTSTNEKLFF
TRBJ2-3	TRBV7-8	CASSLHGTSGTDTQYF
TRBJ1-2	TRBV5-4	CASSHGQGAANYGYTF
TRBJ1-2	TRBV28	CASRVPGQGEGYTF
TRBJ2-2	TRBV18	CASSGQRANTGELFF
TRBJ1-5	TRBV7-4	CASSLVGTANSNQPQHF
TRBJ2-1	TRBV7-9	CASSLEARAGAKNEQFF
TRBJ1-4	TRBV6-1	CASSEDRLTTNEKLFF
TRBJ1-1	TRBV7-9	CASSMYGTANTEAFF
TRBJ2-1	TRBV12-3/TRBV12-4	CASQPRGKYNEQFF
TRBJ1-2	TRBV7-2	CASSSVLRTYGYTF
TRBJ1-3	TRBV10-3	CAISESAAYGNTIYF
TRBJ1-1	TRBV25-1	CASRQGQPNTEAFF